One sample yielded the 19 T cell receptor beta chains listed below, sequenced in a study of T cells in Graves' hyperthyroidism and ophthalmopathy (dated by TCRdb to between 2018 and 2021). Receptor amplification or capture employed multiplex PCR. Instrument used: Illumina HiSeq 2000. The TCR beta CDR3 regions were amplified from RNA transcripts. The first round of RT-PCR for the TCR CDR3 was performed with the HTBI primer set and the Qiagen OneStep RT-PCR kit. In TCRdb, the public reads were trimmed at Q25 with fastp and aligned with MiXCR, with productive beta chains retained. All rows with the same CDR3 protein become a single entry with the most common DNA and genes. Recorded for this sample are roughly 580,000 distinct CDR3 sequences; roughly 46% of them occurred a single time. 8.2% of the sample belongs to the ten largest clones. Specimen: peripheral blood or thyroid tissue (not recorded which). The receptors derive from a woman aged 18-29 years with Graves' hyperthyroidism. Donor details come from another sample of the same person, matched by shared clones.

Comments on this clonotype: Compared with germline, one end of the junction differs, possibly owing to a read error. This CDR3 is CAGSLLGQPQHF. The CDR3 DNA follows: TGTGCCGGCAGTTTATTAGGGCAGCCCCAGCATTTT. This chain joins TRBV11-2 and TRBJ1-5; the D is unclear. CDR1 is SGHAT and CDR2 is FQNNGV in the germline V gene. The CDR3 runs to 12 residues.

V is TRBV11-2 and J is TRBJ1-4; a weak D match, TRBD1 (5 bases). V shed 0 bases and J shed 8 bases, with 19 bases lying between them. Germline V gives CDR1 SGHAT, CDR2 FQNNGV. The CDR3 consists of 17 residues. The DNA for the CDR3 is TGTGCCAGCAGCTTAGACGGTTTTCGGGACGGGTGGGAAAAACTGTTTTTT. Residues: CASSLDGFRDGWEKLFF.

Worth noting for this clonotype: The conserved final phenylalanine or tryptophan is absent from the CDR3, which likely points to a read error. This rearrangement joins TRBV7-3 to TRBJ1-1; no firm D call. Germline V gives CDR1 SGHTA, CDR2 FQGTGA. This CDR3 is built from 15 residues. Trimming removed 2 bases from V and 2 bases from J, with 12 bases in between. The chain's CDR3 is CASSLETPGNTEAFL. CDR3 DNA sequence: TGTGCCAGCAGCTTAGAAACACCAGGCAACACTGAAGCTTTCCTT.

This sequence joins TRBV12-3 or TRBV12-4 and TRBJ1-1; the match to TRBD1 covers 9 bases. The CDR3 is 15 residues long. V gave up 6 bases and J gave up 1 base; unmatched junction bases: 6. The CDR3 is CASRQRGQGNTEAFF. CDR3 sequence (DNA): TGTGCCAGCAGACAAAGGGGACAGGGGAACACTGAAGCTTTCTTT.

The chain joins TRBV7-9 to TRBJ1-5; D unclear. CDR3 length equals 14 residues. Germline loops: CDR1 SEHNR, CDR2 FQNEAQ (reference sequence). Trimming left V 2 bases short and J 7 bases short, with 12 bases between. CDR3: CASSLTTVGQPQHF. The CDR3 bases are TGTGCCAGCAGCTTAACTACAGTAGGCCAGCCCCAGCATTTT.

This clonotype was counted once. The gene calls are TRBV15 and TRBJ1-6; 7 positions match TRBD1. V shed 5 bases, J shed 7 bases, and the junction held 8 bases outside the gene matches. CDR3 length: 15 residues. Germline V lookup: CDR1 LNHNV, CDR2 YYDKDF (reference sequence). CDR3 region: CATSPRTGFNSPLHF. The CDR3 DNA reads as TGTGCCACCAGCCCTCGGACAGGATTCAATTCACCCCTCCACTTT.

This clonotype was seen a single time. Compared with germline, one end of the junction differs, possibly owing to a read error. V is TRBV11-3 and J is TRBJ2-5, with 8 bases fitting TRBD1. Per germline, CDR1 SGHNT and CDR2 YENEEA. The CDR3 runs 15 residues. DNA of the CDR3: TGTGCCAGCAGCAGCTACAGGGGGACCCAAGGGACCCAGTACTTC. Its protein product is CASSSYRGTQGTQYF.

The J gene is TRBJ2-5, the V gene TRBV10-1; D may match TRBD1 or TRBD2 (7 bases each). V lost 8 bases, J lost 4 bases, and 20 bases lay in between. The germline V gene has CDR1 WNHNN and CDR2 SYGVQD (reference sequence). CDR3 length: 15 amino acids. The CDR3 sequence: CASPTGRESGETQYF. CDR3 in DNA: TGCGCCAGCCCGACAGGGAGGGAGTCGGGAGAGACCCAGTACTTC.

This clonotype was detected only a few times. This chain joins TRBV7-9 and TRBJ1-1; 7 bases are a match to TRBD1. This CDR3 contains 12 residues. The V segment lost 3 bases and the J segment 14 bases; nucleotides outside the gene matches: 9. CDR1 SEHNR and CDR2 FQNEAQ come from the germline V gene (reference sequence). CDR3 DNA sequence: TGTGCCAGCAGCTTGGGTCTTTCAGGGGGATTCTTT. Its protein is CASSLGLSGGFF.

On this clonotype itself: This may be a read error, as it is one base from a much larger clone. The gene calls are TRBV7-9 and TRBJ1-2; 7 nucleotides align to TRBD1. Germline V gene sequence: CDR1 SEHNR, CDR2 FQNEAQ (reference sequence). Trimming cost V 11 bases and J 4 bases; bases outside gene matches: 7. This CDR3 has 12 amino acids. The CDR3 DNA sequence: TGTGCCGCGGACAGGCCTAGCTATGGCTACACCTTC. It specifies CAADRPSYGYTF.

This clonotype appeared many times. The CDR3: CASSMDRGNSPLHF. CDR3 bases: TGTGCCAGCAGTATGGACAGGGGCAATTCACCCCTCCACTTT. This rearrangement joins TRBV2 to TRBJ1-6; 9 bases align to TRBD1. The V gene end was trimmed by 5 bases and the J gene end by 7 bases; junction bases not matched to a gene: 3. This CDR3 contains 14 residues. Per the germline V gene, CDR1 is SNHLY and CDR2 is FYNNEI.

The gene calls are TRBV9 and TRBJ1-1; unclear D gene. Deletions cut 3 bases from V and 1 base from J, with 7 bases between. The germline CDR1 and CDR2 sequences are SGDLS and YYNGEE. The CDR3 has 13 residues. CDR3 in amino acids: CASSAQGNTEAFF. In DNA form, the CDR3 reads TGTGCCAGCAGCGCTCAAGGGAACACTGAAGCTTTCTTT.

This clonotype has ten or more counts. This chain joins TRBV2 and TRBJ1-3; the D is unclear. Trimming left V 3 bases short and J 0 bases short, with 3 bases between. The CDR3 runs to 13 residues. Germline V gene data show CDR1 as SNHLY and CDR2 as FYNNEI. Here the CDR3 reads CASSDRSGNTIYF. The CDR3 DNA is TGTGCCAGCAGTGACCGCTCTGGAAACACCATATATTTT.

This clonotype was seen many times. The chain couples TRBV29-1 to TRBJ2-2, with unresolved D. The CDR3 extends over 12 amino acids. The germline V and J ends were trimmed by 5 bases and 1 base, with 5 bases remaining between them. Germline-derived CDR1 and CDR2 are SQVTM and ANQGSEA. CDR3 nucleotides: TGCAGCGTTCACAGGAACACCGGGGAGCTGTTTTTT. It codes for CSVHRNTGELFF.

This clonotype was seen a handful of times. The chain carries TRBV14 and TRBJ2-2; D not certain. The CDR3 extends over 11 amino acids. Trimming left V 2 bases short and J 7 bases short, with 2 bases between. The germline CDR1 and CDR2 sequences are SGHDN and FVKESK. The CDR3 is CASSQNGELFF. The CDR3 DNA reads as TGTGCCAGCAGCCAAAACGGGGAGCTGTTTTTT. The variable domain in full, with the rest retrieved from reference TRBV14 and TRBJ2-2, is EAGVTQFPSHSVIEKGQTVTLRCDPISGHDNLYWYRRVMGKEIKFLLHFVKESKQDESGMPNNRFLAERTGGTYSTLKVQPAELEDSGVYFCASSQNGELFFGEGSRLTVL.

This clonotype was picked up a small number of times. The rearrangement joins TRBV9 to TRBJ2-7, with D hard to call. CDR1 and CDR2 from the germline V gene are SGDLS and YYNGEE. This CDR3 is 14 amino acids long. V lost 4 bases and J 1 base, leaving 12 bases between the germline ends. CDR3 region: CASSQTDNSYEQYF. CDR3 in DNA: TGTGCCAGCAGCCAGACCGACAATTCCTACGAGCAGTACTTC.

The chain has TRBV24-1 and TRBJ2-7; no reliable D call. The J call is doubtful: the DNA matches TRBJ2-1 better. There are 15 residues in the CDR3. CDR1 and CDR2 (germline): KGHDR, SFDVKD. The CDR3 protein is CATSDLWQADNEQFF. Written as DNA, the CDR3 is TGTGCCACCAGTGATTTATGGCAGGCGGACAATGAGCAGTTCTTC.

In its sample, this clonotype was seen a few times. The V and J genes are TRBV2 and TRBJ1-4, with D possibly matching TRBD1 (6 bases). This CDR3 spans 13 amino acids. The germline V and J ends were trimmed by 2 bases and 6 bases, with 7 bases remaining between them. CDR1 and CDR2 from the germline V gene are SNHLY and FYNNEI. The CDR3 DNA is TGTGCCAGCAGTGAAAACAGGGATGAAAAACTGTTTTTT. It translates to CASSENRDEKLFF.

Worth noting for this clonotype: A read error may be the cause here, since a much bigger clone is one base away. The chain links TRBV7-2 to TRBJ1-1, with D hard to call. The CDR3 loop spans 13 amino acids. Germline V gene sequence: CDR1 SGHTA, CDR2 FQGNSA. With 4 bases removed from V and 1 base from J, the gap between germline ends came to 7 bases. This CDR3 reads CASSWAENTEAFF. DNA of the CDR3: TGTGCCAGCAGCTGGGCAGAGAACACTGAAGCTTTCTTT.